This T cell receptor beta chain is from a study of TIL therapy for anti-PD-1-resistant metastatic lung cancer. Losses at the gene ends were 5 bases for V and 5 bases for J; bases not matched to a gene: 9. The CDR3 length is 16 residues. The V gene's germline CDR1 is PRHDT and CDR2 FYEKMQ (reference sequence). Time point of the sample: pre-treatment sample, taken before nivolumab and TIL therapy. Pleural nodules or supraclavicular lymph nodes made up most of the excised metastases sampled. Sequencing used immunoSEQ v3. TCRdb keeps only in-frame clones here, not all; method: immunoSEQ multiplex PCR. The repertoire holds approximately 92,000 clones, with about 71% as singletons.

The chain has TRBV13 and TRBJ2-7; 13 positions match TRBD2. This receptor was obtained from a person between 25 and 80 years old with non-small cell lung cancer. The material was tumor tissue, obtained at baseline. In nucleotides, the CDR3 is TGTGCCAGCAGCCCGTGGACTAGCGGGAGTCTGCACGAGCAGTACTTC. Translating it yields CASSPWTSGSLHEQYF. Together with reference TRBV13 and TRBJ2-7, the CDR3 gives the full variable domain: AAGVIQSPRHLIKEKRETATLKCYPIPRHDTVYWYQQGPGQDPQFLISFYEKMQSDKGSIPDRFSAQQFSDYHSELNMSSLELGDSALYFCASSPWTSGSLHEQYFGPGTRLTVT.